This is a list of T cell receptor beta chains from one sample in a study of T cells in Graves' hyperthyroidism and ophthalmopathy. TCRdb re-analysed the multiplex PCR reads in MiXCR, keeping a single row per CDR3 protein. Of around 540,000 distinct CDR3 sequences in the sample, about 16% were seen once. Input material: blood. These receptors all come from a woman in her twenties or thirties with Graves' ophthalmopathy. Both conserved end residues are part of each CDR3. D genes are given only for firm matches. The listing skips clone size in some rows; elsewhere it reads once, few, many or a size class.

D: TRBD2
length: 16
size: NA
V: TRBV20-1
J: TRBJ2-1
CDR3: CSARSGRNYRYNEQFF
DNA: TGCAGTGCTAGGAGCGGGAGGAATTATCGGTACAATGAGCAGTTCTTC

D: TRBD1
length: 13
size: many
V: TRBV5-6
J: TRBJ1-1
CDR3: CASIGTGNTEAFF
DNA: TGTGCCAGCATCGGGACAGGCAACACTGAAGCTTTCTTT

D: TRBD1
length: 17
size: many
V: TRBV20-1
J: TRBJ2-1
CDR3: CSAFLSPGQGRNNEQFF
DNA: TGCAGTGCTTTCCTCTCTCCCGGACAGGGGCGAAACAATGAGCAGTTCTTC

D: NA
length: 13
size: many
V: TRBV7-2
J: TRBJ2-3
CDR3: CASSWGSSDTQYF
DNA: TGTGCCAGCAGCTGGGGGAGTTCAGATACGCAGTATTTT

D: TRBD1
length: 12
size: many
V: TRBV20-1
J: TRBJ2-5
CDR3: CSAGQNQETQYF
DNA: TGCAGTGCGGGACAGAACCAAGAGACCCAGTACTTC

D: NA
length: 16
size: many
V: TRBV6-2/TRBV6-3
J: TRBJ2-1
CDR3: CASSPGVARGTDEQFF
DNA: TGTGCCAGCAGCCCCGGGGTAGCGAGGGGGACGGATGAGCAGTTCTTC

D: TRBD1
length: 14
size: NA
V: TRBV9
J: TRBJ2-7
CDR3: CASSIRTGGDEQYF
DNA: TGTGCCAGCAGCATTCGGACAGGGGGCGACGAGCAGTACTTC

D: TRBD2
length: 17
size: few
V: TRBV20-1
J: TRBJ2-2
CDR3: CSARDNGGRANTGELFF
DNA: TGCAGTGCTAGAGATAATGGCGGGAGGGCCAACACCGGGGAGCTGTTTTTT

D: NA
length: 15
size: NA
V: TRBV3-1
J: TRBJ2-3
CDR3: CASSSAGGITDTQYF
DNA: TGTGCCAGCAGCTCAGCGGGTGGAATCACAGATACGCAGTATTTT

D: NA
length: 15
size: NA
V: TRBV2
J: TRBJ1-6
CDR3: CASSQLGGGNSPLHF
DNA: TGTGCCAGCAGCCAACTCGGAGGAGGTAATTCACCCCTCCACTTT

D: TRBD2
length: 16
size: many
V: TRBV6-2/TRBV6-3
J: TRBJ2-7
CDR3: CASSSSAGGPTYEQYF
DNA: TGTGCCAGCAGCTCCTCAGCGGGAGGGCCAACCTACGAGCAGTACTTC

D: NA
length: 14
size: NA
V: TRBV6-2/TRBV6-3
J: TRBJ1-5
CDR3: CASSYPDSTDTQHF
DNA: TGTGCCAGCAGTTACCCCGACAGCACAGATACGCAGCATTTT

D: NA
length: 12
size: NA
V: TRBV28
J: TRBJ1-1
CDR3: CAIAGGTTEAFF
DNA: TGTGCCATAGCAGGAGGGACTACTGAAGCTTTCTTT

D: TRBD1
length: 15
size: few
V: TRBV5-1
J: TRBJ2-3
CDR3: CASSLVDRVTDRQYF
DNA: TGCGCCAGCAGCTTGGTGGACAGGGTCACAGATAGGCAGTATTTT

D: TRBD2
length: 19
size: many
V: TRBV28
J: TRBJ2-2
CDR3: CASSLGFGVSGMNTGELFF
DNA: TGTGCCAGCAGTTTAGGCTTTGGGGTCAGCGGGATGAACACCGGGGAGCTGTTTTTT

D: NA
length: 15
size: many
V: TRBV28
J: TRBJ1-1
CDR3: CASSYTRISDTEAFF
DNA: TGTGCCAGCAGTTATACAAGGATATCGGACACTGAAGCTTTCTTT

D: NA
length: 13
size: many
V: TRBV30
J: TRBJ2-7
CDR3: CAWSVALWYEQYF
DNA: TGTGCCTGGAGTGTAGCCCTCTGGTACGAGCAGTACTTC

D: NA
length: 14
size: many
V: TRBV28
J: TRBJ2-3
CDR3: CASSFGVLTDTQYF
DNA: TGTGCCAGCAGCTTCGGAGTGTTAACAGATACGCAGTATTTT

D: TRBD2
length: 13
size: many
V: TRBV28
J: TRBJ2-7
CDR3: CASSYGGLGEQYF
DNA: TGTGCCAGCAGTTACGGGGGGTTAGGCGAGCAGTACTTC

D: NA
length: 14
size: many
V: TRBV12-3/TRBV12-4
J: TRBJ2-7
CDR3: CASSLVSGLFEQYF
DNA: TGTGCCAGCAGTTTAGTTTCAGGGCTCTTTGAGCAGTACTTC

D: NA
length: 14
size: many
V: TRBV12-3/TRBV12-4
J: TRBJ1-5
CDR3: CASRPGGGNQPQHF
DNA: TGTGCCAGCAGACCCGGGGGGGGCAATCAGCCCCAGCATTTT

D: NA
length: 16
size: NA
V: TRBV11-2
J: TRBJ1-2
CDR3: CASSLVGGSASWGYTF
DNA: TGTGCCAGCAGCTTAGTGGGCGGCTCCGCCTCTTGGGGCTACACCTTC

D: TRBD1
length: 13
size: many
V: TRBV20-1
J: TRBJ2-7
CDR3: CSASGQGAQEQYF
DNA: TGCAGTGCTAGTGGGCAGGGGGCTCAAGAGCAGTACTTC

D: NA
length: 17
size: many
V: TRBV27
J: TRBJ1-1
CDR3: CASSSHIRSPANTEAFF
DNA: TGTGCCAGCAGTTCACACATCCGGTCTCCCGCGAACACTGAAGCTTTCTTT

D: NA
length: 17
size: many
V: TRBV27
J: TRBJ2-1
CDR3: CASSLSRRRSSYNEQFF
DNA: TGTGCCAGCAGTTTATCTCGCCGGCGGAGCTCCTACAATGAGCAGTTCTTC

D: NA
length: 14
size: NA
V: TRBV6-1
J: TRBJ1-2
CDR3: CASSPMRSGDGYTF
DNA: TGTGCCAGCAGCCCCATGAGGAGCGGAGATGGCTACACCTTC

D: TRBD2
length: 18
size: many
V: TRBV4-1
J: TRBJ2-1
CDR3: CASSQDSRLAGPLDEQFF
DNA: TGCGCCAGCAGCCAAGATAGTCGACTAGCGGGACCACTCGATGAGCAGTTCTTC

D: TRBD2
length: 15
size: many
V: TRBV3-1
J: TRBJ2-1
CDR3: CASSWPTSGSDEQFF
DNA: TGTGCCAGCAGCTGGCCGACTAGCGGGAGTGATGAGCAGTTCTTC

D: NA
length: 15
size: few
V: TRBV27
J: TRBJ1-5
CDR3: CASRSAGGDRGPQHF
DNA: TGTGCCAGCAGATCCGCCGGGGGGGACCGGGGGCCCCAGCATTTT

D: NA
length: 14
size: few
V: TRBV5-1
J: TRBJ1-6
CDR3: CASSNKLNNSPLHF
DNA: TGCGCCAGCAGCAACAAACTAAATAATTCACCCCTCCACTTT

D: NA
length: 14
size: NA
V: TRBV7-3
J: TRBJ2-7
CDR3: CASRSPGGGYEQYF
DNA: TGTGCCAGCAGGAGCCCCGGCGGCGGTTACGAGCAGTACTTC

D: TRBD1
length: 15
size: many
V: TRBV7-3
J: TRBJ2-2
CDR3: CASTRQPGGTGELFF
DNA: TGTGCCAGCACTCGACAGCCAGGGGGCACCGGGGAGCTGTTTTTT

D: NA
length: 15
size: few
V: TRBV6-1
J: TRBJ1-5
CDR3: CASSQSFLSNQPQHF
DNA: TGTGCCAGCAGTCAGTCTTTCCTAAGCAATCAGCCCCAGCATTTT

D: NA
length: 12
size: NA
V: TRBV5-1
J: TRBJ2-1
CDR3: CASSFLQNEQFF
DNA: TGCGCCAGCAGCTTCCTGCAAAATGAGCAGTTCTTC

D: NA
length: 14
size: NA
V: TRBV28
J: TRBJ1-3
CDR3: CATLGGMGGNTIYF
DNA: TGTGCCACCCTCGGAGGTATGGGTGGAAACACCATATATTTT

D: TRBD2
length: 14
size: NA
V: TRBV5-4
J: TRBJ2-3
CDR3: CATGAREDTDTQYF
DNA: TGTGCCACCGGGGCGCGGGAGGACACAGATACGCAGTATTTT

D: TRBD2
length: 15
size: NA
V: TRBV14
J: TRBJ2-7
CDR3: CASTRSGGPFYEQYF
DNA: TGTGCCAGCACCCGCTCGGGAGGGCCTTTTTACGAGCAGTACTTC

D: NA
length: 13
size: NA
V: TRBV11-2
J: TRBJ1-4
CDR3: CASSQAGSSELFF
DNA: TGTGCCAGCAGCCAAGCCGGGTCCTCGGAACTGTTTTTT

D: TRBD2
length: 18
size: many
V: TRBV20-1
J: TRBJ2-1
CDR3: CSARGVSGRFSSYNEQFF
DNA: TGCAGTGCTAGAGGGGTTAGCGGGAGGTTCTCCTCCTACAATGAGCAGTTCTTC

D: TRBD1
length: 14
size: many
V: TRBV28
J: TRBJ1-1
CDR3: CASSRRDRASKAFF
DNA: TGTGCCAGCAGCCGGCGGGACAGGGCTAGTAAAGCTTTCTTT

D: TRBD1
length: 17
size: NA
V: TRBV10-3
J: TRBJ2-5
CDR3: CASSLLGTEGWGETQYF
DNA: TGTGCCAGCAGTTTACTCGGGACAGAAGGATGGGGAGAGACCCAGTACTTC

D: NA
length: 13
size: NA
V: TRBV14
J: TRBJ1-1
CDR3: CASSQVVGAEAFF
DNA: TGTGCCAGCAGCCAAGTGGTGGGGGCTGAAGCTTTCTTT

D: TRBD1
length: 15
size: NA
V: TRBV3-1
J: TRBJ2-7
CDR3: CASSQYVDRVDEQYF
DNA: TGTGCCAGCAGCCAGTATGTGGACAGGGTCGACGAGCAGTACTTC

D: NA
length: 11
size: NA
V: TRBV10-3
J: TRBJ1-1
CDR3: CATTRHTEAFF
DNA: TGTGCCACCACCCGGCACACTGAAGCTTTCTTT

D: NA
length: 13
size: few
V: TRBV4-1
J: TRBJ2-7
CDR3: CASSQDSAYEQYF
DNA: TGCGCCAGCAGCCAAGATTCAGCCTACGAGCAGTACTTC

D: NA
length: 14
size: NA
V: TRBV6-1
J: TRBJ1-3
CDR3: CASSIDNSGNTIYF
DNA: TGTGCCAGCAGTATAGACAACTCTGGAAACACCATATATTTT

D: NA
length: 15
size: few
V: TRBV28
J: TRBJ1-3
CDR3: CASSLTGTSGNTIYF
DNA: TGTGCCAGCAGTCTCACAGGGACCTCTGGAAACACCATATATTTT

D: NA
length: 15
size: many
V: TRBV28
J: TRBJ1-2
CDR3: CASSFPRGLSYGYTF
DNA: TGTGCCAGCAGTTTTCCAAGGGGGTTATCCTATGGCTACACCTTC

D: NA
length: 16
size: few
V: TRBV5-5
J: TRBJ2-7
CDR3: CASTTVGTGTTYEQYF
DNA: TGTGCCAGCACCACCGTCGGAACAGGGACCACCTACGAGCAGTACTTC

D: NA
length: 18
size: many
V: TRBV4-3
J: TRBJ1-5
CDR3: CASSQDNWYSDSNQPQHF
DNA: TGCGCCAGCAGCCAAGACAATTGGTACTCCGATAGCAATCAGCCCCAGCATTTT

D: NA
length: 15
size: few
V: TRBV5-5
J: TRBJ1-5
CDR3: CASSSSGSSGQPQHF
DNA: TGTGCCAGCAGCAGTTCCGGGTCATCGGGACAGCCCCAGCATTTT

D: NA
length: 15
size: NA
V: TRBV4-3
J: TRBJ1-5
CDR3: CASSQEWDNNQPQHF
DNA: TGCGCCAGCAGCCAAGAATGGGACAACAATCAGCCCCAGCATTTT